Each of the 6 T cell receptor beta chains below was sequenced from the same sample in a study of blood T cell repertoires in COVID-19. The assay was immunoSEQ multiplex PCR, and TCRdb's table has in-frame clones only and misses some. Of 250,000 to 300,000 clones listed, about 87% were seen once; the top ten hold about 9.4%. Specimen: peripheral blood. These receptors originate from a woman between 65 and 79 years old with COVID-19, enrolled during active disease.

CDR3 protein: CASSRQGAKDTQYF. The CDR3 region has the DNA TGTGCCAGCAGTCGACAGGGGGCGAAGGATACGCAGTATTTT. This sequence joins TRBV6-5 and TRBJ2-3; TRBD1 agrees at 10 bases. Trimming cost V 5 bases and J 6 bases; bases outside gene matches: 5. The CDR3 spans 14 residues. The germline CDR1 and CDR2 sequences are MNHEY and SVGAGI.

The gene calls are TRBV3-1 (or the pseudogene TRBV3-2) and TRBJ2-1; maybe TRBD1 (5 bases). Trimming cost V 1 base and J 0 bases, with 13 bases left between them. The germline V gene encodes CDR1 LGHDT and CDR2 YNNKEL (reference sequence). The CDR3 extends over 17 amino acids. The CDR3 is CASSQVAGRSSYNEQFF. The CDR3 nucleotides read TGTGCCAGCAGCCAAGTAGCAGGGCGGAGCTCCTACAATGAGCAGTTCTTC.

The gene calls are TRBV14 and TRBJ2-1, with a weak D call TRBD1 (6 bases). Germline CDR1 is SGHDN and CDR2 is FVKESK. Trimming took 1 base from V and 0 from J, leaving 19 bases between them. The CDR3 contains 19 residues. The CDR3 DNA sequence: TGTGCCAGCAGCCAAGGATGGCCCACAGGGTCCAACTCCTACAATGAGCAGTTCTTC. It translates to CASSQGWPTGSNSYNEQFF.

The J gene is TRBJ2-1, the V gene TRBV27; 12 bases are a match to TRBD1. V lost 6 bases, J lost 9 bases, and 9 bases stayed unmatched. CDR1 and CDR2 (germline): MNHEY, SMNVEV (reference sequence). The CDR3 has 15 residues. CDR3 DNA sequence: TGTGCCAGCAGGGTGGGACAGGGGGCGCACACTGAGCAGTTCTTC. It specifies CASRVGQGAHTEQFF.

The V and J genes are TRBV29-1 and TRBJ1-4; the D is unclear. Germline V gene sequence: CDR1 SQVTM, CDR2 ANQGSEA. The CDR3 is 11 residues long. Trimming cost V 6 bases and J 11 bases, with 13 bases left between them. CDR3 nucleotides: TGCAGCGTCGGAGATAGAGAGAAACTGTTTTTT. Protein sequence: CSVGDREKLFF.

The chain joins TRBV19 to TRBJ1-1, with 8 bases identical to TRBD1. Looked up from germline, CDR1 is LNHDA and CDR2 is SQIVND (reference sequence). The CDR3 is made up of 15 amino acids. Germline trimming cut 5 bases from V and 4 bases from J; bases unmatched to any gene: 9. The CDR3 nucleotides read TGTGCCAGTAGTGTCTCGACAGGGGCGGTCACTGAAGCTTTCTTT. It codes for CASSVSTGAVTEAFF.